These 17 T cell receptor beta chains share one sample of origin, sequenced in a study of cytomegalovirus exposure and HLA in healthy donors. The PCR was carried out with 60 Vbeta primers and 13 Jbeta primers. Profiled with immunoSEQ multiplex PCR; TCRdb holds only in-frame clones, not every one. The table lists approximately 160,000 clones, over 70% of them singletons. The sequencing input was PBMCs. The source is a woman between 45 and 65 years old in good health and CMV-seropositive.

The table lists this clone with a few counts. V usage is TRBV11-2 and J usage is TRBJ2-7; 9 nucleotides agree with TRBD2. With 0 bases clipped from V and 0 bases from J, the junction kept 12 bases outside the gene matches. CDR1 is SGHAT and CDR2 is FQNNGV in the germline V gene. The CDR3 is 19 residues long. The CDR3 sequence is CASSLDRGAGGSSSYEQYF. CDR3 nucleotides: TGTGCCAGCAGCTTAGATCGGGGAGCGGGAGGTTCGAGCTCCTACGAGCAGTACTTC.

This clone has only a few counts. CDR3 nucleotide sequence: TGTGCCAGCAGCCTACCAAGCGGAAAGCAGTTCTTC. It yields the protein CASSLPSGKQFF. The chain combines TRBV7-9 with TRBJ2-1, with a weak D call TRBD2 (5 bases). CDR3 size: 12 residues. Germline V gene lookup returns CDR1 SEHNR and CDR2 FQNEAQ (reference sequence). Trimming shortened V by 5 bases and J by 11 bases, and 13 bases separated the two germline ends.

The gene calls are TRBV4-1 and TRBJ1-2; TRBD1 matches at 8 bases. V lost 8 bases, J lost 7 bases, and 15 bases stayed unmatched. This CDR3 is built from 15 residues. Per the germline V gene, CDR1 is MGHRA and CDR2 is YSYEKL. CDR3 residues: CASSAAGGGLIGYTF. CDR3 nucleotide sequence: TGCGCCAGCTCAGCCGCAGGGGGCGGATTGATTGGCTACACCTTC.

V gene TRBV30 combines with J gene TRBJ2-7, with TRBD1 matching over 7 bases. V lost 1 base and J lost 2; bases outside the gene matches: 8. This CDR3 is built from 15 residues. CDR1 and CDR2 (germline): GTSNPN, SVGIG (reference sequence). The CDR3 protein is CAWSAKGAPTYEQYF. CDR3 in DNA: TGTGCCTGGAGTGCAAAGGGGGCCCCCACCTACGAGCAGTACTTC.

This clone was counted once. The rearrangement links TRBV4-3 to TRBJ1-4, with D unclear. V lost 0 bases, J lost 2 bases, and 10 bases lay in between. In germline, CDR1 is LGHNA, CDR2 YSLEER. This CDR3 region has 16 residues. The DNA for the CDR3 is TGCGCCAGCAGCCAAGATGGACGAGGGACTAATGAAAAACTGTTTTTT. It codes for CASSQDGRGTNEKLFF.

This clone has only a few counts. J is TRBJ2-1 and V is TRBV7-9, with TRBD2 matching over 8 bases. V was clipped by 5 bases and J by 8 bases; unmatched bases: 11. The germline V gene has CDR1 SEHNR and CDR2 FQNEAQ (reference sequence). This CDR3 comprises 15 residues. CDR3 DNA: TGTGCCAGCAGCCGCCCCCGACTCGGGGGGGATGAGCAGTTCTTC. Translated, it gives CASSRPRLGGDEQFF.

This CDR3 is CASKPGLVADTQYF. In DNA, the CDR3 is TGTGCCAGTAAACCGGGACTAGTAGCAGATACGCAGTATTTT. The rearrangement links TRBV7-2 to TRBJ2-3, with 8 positions matching TRBD2. Unmatched junction bases numbered 9, after V lost 9 bases and J lost 4 bases. The CDR3 spans 14 residues. The V gene's germline CDR1 is SGHTA and CDR2 FQGNSA.

CDR3 loop: CASSLGGGGGELFF. The CDR3 DNA is TGTGCCAGCAGCTTAGGCGGGGGTGGCGGGGAGCTGTTTTTT. The chain uses TRBV7-8 and TRBJ2-2, with 7 positions matching TRBD2. Unmatched junction bases numbered 3, after V lost 1 base and J lost 7 bases. From germline, CDR1 is SGHVS and CDR2 FQNEAQ. This CDR3 spans 14 amino acids.

This chain connects TRBV2 to TRBJ2-3; a weak D match, TRBD1 (6 bases). The CDR3 totals 13 residues. The germline V gene encodes CDR1 SNHLY and CDR2 FYNNEI. V dropped 6 bases and J dropped 2 bases, with 9 bases sitting between them. Here the CDR3 reads CASSGQITDTQYF. Here the CDR3 DNA reads TGTGCCAGCAGCGGACAGATCACAGATACGCAGTATTTT. Together with reference TRBV2 and TRBJ2-3, the CDR3 gives the full variable domain: EPEVTQTPSHQVTQMGQEVILRCVPISNHLYFYWYRQILGQKVEFLVSFYNNEISEKSEIFDDQFSVERPDGSNFTLKIRSTKLEDSAMYFCASSGQITDTQYFGPGTRLTVL.

V gene TRBV5-6 combines with J gene TRBJ1-2; D call uncertain. Germline loops: CDR1 SGHDT, CDR2 YYEEEE. The V and J ends lost 1 base and 4 bases respectively, with 8 bases between them. This CDR3 is 13 amino acids long. CDR3 DNA sequence: TGTGCCAGCAGCTTGAATTGGGCCTATGGCTACACCTTC. As protein: CASSLNWAYGYTF.

This chain links TRBV4-2 with TRBJ2-4, with 10 bases aligning to TRBD2. The V segment lost 5 bases and the J segment 8 bases; nucleotides outside the gene matches: 9. This CDR3 is built from 15 residues. From germline, CDR1 is LGHNA and CDR2 YNFKEQ. CDR3 DNA sequence: TGTGCCAGCAGCTTCCGGACTAGCGGACGGGACATTCAGTACTTC. It is translated as CASSFRTSGRDIQYF.

The rearrangement links TRBV30 to TRBJ2-7, with TRBD2 as a possible D gene (6 bases). Looked up from germline, CDR1 is GTSNPN and CDR2 is SVGIG (reference sequence). Between the trimmed V and J ends, which lost 5 bases and 2 bases, there was a span of 22 bases. CDR3 length: 16 residues. The CDR3 spells CAWRGSVGAGAYEQYF. Here the CDR3 DNA reads TGTGCCTGGCGGGGGTCGGTCGGGGCGGGTGCCTACGAGCAGTACTTC. Combining the CDR3 with reference TRBV30 and TRBJ2-7 gives the whole variable domain SQTIHQWPATLVQPVGSPLSLECTVEGTSNPNLYWYRQAAGRGLQLLFYSVGIGQISSEVPQNLSASRPQDRQFILSSKKLLLSDSGFYLCAWRGSVGAGAYEQYFGPGTRLTVT.

The genes are TRBV7-8 and TRBJ2-5; 7 nucleotides line up with TRBD2. CDR1 is SGHVS, CDR2 FQNEAQ, per germline. V trimming: 4 bases; J trimming: 7 bases; junction bases outside the gene matches: 6. This CDR3 spans 13 amino acids. The CDR3 region has the DNA TGTGCCAGCAGCTCGGGAGGTCGGGGGACCCAGTACTTC. This encodes CASSSGGRGTQYF.

The count of this clone is one. The chain has TRBV30 and TRBJ2-1, with 7 bases matching TRBD2. This CDR3 is 15 amino acids long. Germline V gene lookup returns CDR1 GTSNPN and CDR2 SVGIG (reference sequence). The V gene end was trimmed by 5 bases and the J gene end by 12 bases; junction bases not matched to a gene: 19. The CDR3 sequence: CAWESGTTTTGGQFF. CDR3 nucleotide sequence: TGTGCCTGGGAATCTGGGACTACAACAACAGGCGGGCAGTTCTTC.

CDR3 loop: CASSLLGGQSYNEQFF. CDR3 DNA sequence: TGTGCCAGCTCCCTTTTAGGGGGACAGTCCTACAATGAGCAGTTCTTC. The chain recombines TRBV18 with TRBJ2-1; the match to TRBD1 covers 7 bases. Germline values: CDR1 KGHSH, CDR2 LQKENI. Trimming cost V 6 bases and J 1 base; bases outside gene matches: 9. The CDR3 sequence is 16 residues long.

This chain uses TRBV5-5 with TRBJ1-2; 8 positions match TRBD1. The CDR3 runs 16 residues. CDR1 and CDR2 (germline): SGHKS, YYEKEE (reference sequence). Losses at the gene ends were 4 bases for V and 2 bases for J; bases not matched to a gene: 10. CDR3 in DNA: TGTGCCAGCAGCCCGGAGACAGGGGCCATCAACTATGGCTACACCTTC. Its protein product is CASSPETGAINYGYTF.

The rearrangement uses TRBV5-4 and TRBJ2-5; TRBD2 matches at 8 bases. Germline assignment: CDR1 SGHNT and CDR2 YYREEE (reference sequence). The CDR3 sequence is 14 residues long. V lost 10 bases, J lost 2 bases, and 10 bases stayed unmatched. Written as DNA, the CDR3 is TGTGCCTTCTCGACTAGCGCCCTTCAAGAGACCCAGTACTTC. It encodes CAFSTSALQETQYF.